The clone carrying this TCR beta chain came up a few times. The TCR beta CDR3 regions underwent amplification using RNA transcripts as the source. HTBI primers were the set used in a first-round RT-PCR of the TCR CDR3. Each CDR3 protein gets one entry after TCRdb re-called the multiplex PCR reads with MiXCR. This table holds about 130,000 distinct CDR3 sequences, around 20% found once. These data belong to a study of T cells in Graves' hyperthyroidism and ophthalmopathy. The junction had 0 bases not matched to a gene; V was cut back by 1 base and J by 4 bases. This CDR3 contains 14 residues. Germline V CDR1 and CDR2: MNHEY, SVGAGI.

The sequence came from a woman between 50 and 59 years old with Graves' hyperthyroidism that later progressed to Graves' ophthalmopathy. The source material was blood. The V gene is TRBV6-5, the J gene TRBJ2-5; TRBD2 matches 10 bases. The CDR3 DNA reads TGTGCCAGCAGTTACTTAGCGGGAGGAGAGACCCAGTACTTC. Residues: CASSYLAGGETQYF.